The 27 T cell receptor beta chains in this list originate from one sample, sequenced in a study of tumor-infiltrating lymphocytes in primary liver carcinoma. Between roughly 20 and 32 mg of unsorted bulk tissue served as the source from which RNA and DNA were co-extracted. Production of TCR beta cDNA used roughly 0.55 ug total RNA together with a constant-region primer. TCR beta libraries came from three nested multiplex PCR rounds using slightly modified ARM-PCR. Two initial PCR rounds of around 10 cycles each paired TRBV1-TRBV30 forward primers with a C-beta reverse primer. TCRdb reprocessed the multiplex PCR reads via MiXCR and lists one record per CDR3 protein. The table includes about 59,000 distinct CDR3 sequences, less than 85% detected once. Input material: liver tumor tissue from sampling region 2. Subset in this sample: tumor region T2, inferior pole. The receptors stem from a man in his forties with primary liver carcinoma and hepatitis B virus infection.

Details on this clonotype: A read error may be the cause here, since a much bigger clone is one base away. This rearrangement joins TRBV7-6 to TRBJ2-1, with TRBD2 identical over 8 bases. This CDR3 contains 15 residues. Germline CDR1 SGHVS, CDR2 FNYEAQ. The V gene end was trimmed by 5 bases and the J gene end by 5 bases; junction bases not matched to a gene: 8. Here the CDR3 reads CASSLSGTGNNEQFF. The CDR3 DNA reads as TGTGCCAGCAGCCTTAGCGGGACTGGCAACAATGAGCAGTTCTTC. The full variable domain, its missing parts supplied by reference TRBV7-6 and TRBJ2-1, is GAGVSQSPRYKVTKRGQDVALRCDPISGHVSLYWYRQALGQGPEFLTYFNYEAQQDKSGLPNDRFSAERPEGSISTLTIQRTEQRDSAMYRCASSLSGTGNNEQFFGPGTRLTVL.

Comments on this clonotype: A read error may explain this, as a much larger clone is one base away. The chain recombines TRBV11-3 with TRBJ2-1; D is uncertain. The CDR3 has 12 residues. Germline V gene sequence: CDR1 SGHNT, CDR2 YENEEA. Trimming removed 10 bases from V and 6 bases from J, with 13 bases in between. CDR3 nucleotides: TGTGCCAACAACTTAAATGCCAATGAGCAGTTCTTC. Its translation: CANNLNANEQFF.

Regarding this clonotype: An end of the junction differs from the germline gene, which may be a read error. The chain is built from TRBV6-2 or TRBV6-3 and TRBJ1-3, with D maybe TRBD1 (5 bases). This CDR3 is 15 amino acids long. Germline-derived CDR1 and CDR2 are MNHEY and SVGEGT. The CDR3 DNA reads TGTGCCAGGAGTTACCCGGGACCGTGGTCGGACACCATATATTTC. Translating it yields CARSYPGPWSDTIYF.

This rearrangement joins TRBV7-9 to TRBJ2-2; D may be TRBD2 (6 bases). This CDR3 spans 14 amino acids. Germline CDR1 and CDR2: SEHNR and FQNEAQ (reference sequence). Trimming removed 3 bases from V and 3 bases from J, with 8 bases in between. Here the CDR3 reads CASSLTRDTGELFF. DNA for the CDR3: TGTGCCAGCAGCTTGACTAGGGACACCGGGGAGCTGTTTTTT.

By proportion, this clonotype is medium-sized. The chain uses TRBV11-2 and TRBJ2-1; D is ambiguous. Germline assignment: CDR1 SGHAT and CDR2 FQNNGV. V gave up 5 bases and J gave up 5 bases, with 7 bases separating them. The CDR3 consists of 12 residues. This CDR3 is CASSPIHNEQFF. DNA of the CDR3: TGTGCCAGCAGCCCCATCCACAATGAGCAGTTCTTC.

With respect to this clonotype: As the CDR3 is not closed by the conserved phenylalanine or tryptophan, this likely results from a read error. This chain connects TRBV4-1 to TRBJ2-1, with D uncertain. There are 12 residues in the CDR3. The V gene's germline CDR1 is MGHRA and CDR2 YSYEKL. With 1 base removed from V and 10 bases from J, the gap between germline ends came to 8 bases. CDR3 DNA: TGCGCCAGCAGCCAAGCAGGAACCGAGCAGTTCTTA. Its translation is CASSQAGTEQFL.

Worth noting for this clonotype: An end of the junction does not agree with germline; a read error may underlie this. The J gene is TRBJ2-2, the V gene TRBV11-2; a possible D gene is TRBD2 (6 bases). CDR3 length: 15 amino acids. Germline V gene sequence: CDR1 SGHAT, CDR2 FQNNGV. CDR3 protein: CARSFAGSSTGELFF. The CDR3, as DNA: TGTGCCAGAAGCTTTGCGGGATCGAGCACAGGGGAGCTGTTTTTT. The whole variable domain, filled in from reference TRBV11-2 and TRBJ2-2, reads EAGVAQSPRYKIIEKRQSVAFWCNPISGHATLYWYQQILGQGPKLLIQFQNNGVVDDSQLPKDRFSAERLKGVDSTLKIQPAKLEDSAVYLCARSFAGSSTGELFFGEGSRLTVL.

The J gene is TRBJ2-1, the V gene TRBV11-2; D may be TRBD2 (5 bases). Trimming left V 5 bases short and J 3 bases short, with 23 bases between. Germline V gene lookup returns CDR1 SGHAT and CDR2 FQNNGV. The length of the CDR3 is 18 residues. CDR3 sequence: CASSNRSSTIGLYNEQFF. The CDR3 DNA is TGTGCCAGCAGCAATAGATCATCGACTATCGGGCTCTACAATGAGCAGTTCTTC.

Notes on this clonotype: Given the absence of the conserved phenylalanine or tryptophan at the CDR3 end, a read error is likely. V gene TRBV6-2 or TRBV6-3 combines with J gene TRBJ2-6; D is ambiguous. The germline gives CDR1 MNHEY, CDR2 SVGEGT. The CDR3 spans 13 residues. Trimming took off 10 bases at V and 0 bases at J, with 7 bases between the two ends. The CDR3 nucleotides read TGTGCCATCCGCAGCTCTGGGGCCAACGTCCTGACTCTC. It encodes CAIRSSGANVLTL.

This clonotype was counted between two and nine times. The junction departs from germline at one end; a sequencing error may be responsible. The chain joins TRBV4-1 to TRBJ1-2; D not certain. Germline assignment: CDR1 MGHRA and CDR2 YSYEKL. CDR3 size: 14 residues. The CDR3 region has the DNA TGCGCCAGCAGCCAAGGGAACAGAAACTATGTCTACACCTTC. Translated, it gives CASSQGNRNYVYTF.

Notes on this clonotype: One end of the junction is discordant with germline, which a read error may explain. The rearrangement uses TRBV4-3 and TRBJ2-7; D remains unclear. This CDR3 is built from 13 residues. Looked up from germline, CDR1 is LGHNA and CDR2 is YSLEER. This CDR3 reads CANSQDQPYEQYF. The CDR3 DNA sequence: TGCGCCAACAGCCAAGATCAGCCCTACGAGCAGTACTTC.

Many counts were recorded for this clonotype. V gene TRBV29-1 combines with J gene TRBJ1-1; TRBD1 might be the D (5 bases). Trimming removed 3 bases from V and 5 bases from J, with 16 bases in between. The CDR3 covers 14 residues. CDR1 is SQVTM, CDR2 ANQGSEA, per germline. The CDR3 region has the DNA TGCAGCGTTGATTCGGCAGGGAGTTATACTGAAGCTTTCTTT. This encodes CSVDSAGSYTEAFF.

Remarks on this clonotype: One end of the junction does not line up with germline, which may come from a read error. This sequence joins TRBV6-5 and TRBJ2-6, with D perhaps TRBD1 (6 bases). The germline CDR1 and CDR2 sequences are MNHEY and SVGAGI. The CDR3 loop spans 17 amino acids. The CDR3 reads CASSYSQGLSGTNVLTF. For the CDR3, the DNA is TGTGCCAGCAGTTACTCACAGGGTTTATCTGGGACCAACGTCCTGACTTTC.

This clonotype was found many times. This chain links TRBV7-8 with TRBJ2-2; perhaps TRBD1 as D (5 bases). V was pared by 4 bases and J by 2 bases, with 17 bases between. The germline V gene has CDR1 SGHVS and CDR2 FQNEAQ. CDR3 size: 17 residues. Here the CDR3 DNA reads TGTGCCAGCAGCTCTCCCCACGACAGAGTTAACACCGGGGAGCTGTTTTTT. Translation: CASSSPHDRVNTGELFF.

The chain links TRBV5-6 to TRBJ2-2, with D maybe TRBD1 (5 bases). Germline V CDR1 and CDR2: SGHDT, YYEEEE. The length of the CDR3 is 15 residues. Trimming took 4 bases from V and 4 from J, leaving 14 bases between them. DNA for the CDR3: TGTGCCAGCAGCCCAGGGTTCGAGAGCACCGGGGAGCTGTTTTTT. Translation: CASSPGFESTGELFF.

Concerning this clonotype itself: This may arise from a read error, as a much more abundant clone is one base away. The J gene is TRBJ2-7, the V gene TRBV28; TRBD2 agrees at 7 bases. This CDR3 contains 18 residues. Germline values: CDR1 MDHEN, CDR2 SYDVKM. The ends lost 5 bases at V and 3 bases at J; junction bases unmatched: 19. DNA of the CDR3: TGTGCCAGCAGTCCATTATTTGCGGGGGAACGACTATACTACGAGCAGTACTTC. Encoded protein: CASSPLFAGERLYYEQYF. Using reference TRBV28 and TRBJ2-7 for the parts outside the CDR3, the full variable domain is DVKVTQSSRYLVKRTGEKVFLECVQDMDHENMFWYRQDPGLGLRLIYFSYDVKMKEKGDIPEGYSVSREKKERFSLILESASTNQTSMYLCASSPLFAGERLYYEQYFGPGTRLTVT.

This chain connects TRBV4-1 to TRBJ2-3; tentative D call: TRBD2 (6 bases). CDR3 length: 18 amino acids. In germline, CDR1 is MGHRA, CDR2 YSYEKL. CDR3 protein: CANSQTIALTGVTDTQYF. The DNA for the CDR3 is TGCGCAAACAGCCAGACCATTGCCCTAACGGGAGTCACCGATACGCAGTATTTT.

This rearrangement joins TRBV4-1 to TRBJ2-7; possibly TRBD1 for D (5 bases). CDR3 size: 16 residues. Germline values: CDR1 MGHRA, CDR2 YSYEKL. This chain's CDR3 is CTTSQDRTGATLEQYF. The CDR3 DNA reads as TGCACCACCAGCCAAGATCGAACAGGTGCCACCCTCGAGCAGTACTTC.

This chain uses TRBV5-4 with TRBJ2-1; no clear D. The CDR3 runs 12 residues. Trimming left V 4 bases short and J 7 bases short, with 9 bases between. The germline gives CDR1 SGHNT, CDR2 YYREEE (reference sequence). The CDR3 loop reads CASSPKGNEQFF. CDR3 nucleotides: TGTGCCAGCAGCCCTAAGGGTAATGAGCAGTTCTTC.

This clonotype was recorded at least ten times. This rearrangement joins TRBV28 to TRBJ2-1; 9 bases align to TRBD1. CDR1 and CDR2 from the germline V gene are MDHEN and SYDVKM. This CDR3 has 15 amino acids. Germline trimming cut 1 base from V and 9 bases from J; bases unmatched to any gene: 7. This chain's CDR3 is CASSLLGQGRSEQFF. The CDR3 nucleotides are TGTGCCAGCAGTTTATTGGGACAGGGTCGCAGTGAGCAGTTCTTC.

To note about this clonotype: The conserved closing phenylalanine or tryptophan is absent in this CDR3, likely reflecting a read error. The rearrangement links TRBV4-2 to TRBJ2-1; D is unresolved. Germline V gene lookup returns CDR1 LGHNA and CDR2 YNFKEQ. The CDR3 spans 11 residues. In nucleotides, the CDR3 is TGTGTCAGCAGCCAAGCTGATGAGCAGTTCCTC. This codes for CVSSQADEQFL.

This clonotype appeared a few times. With a much larger clone just one base away, this may be a read error. The V gene is TRBV6-1, the J gene TRBJ2-5, with 8 bases lining up with TRBD1. The ends lost 8 bases at V and 5 bases at J; junction bases unmatched: 7. Germline loops: CDR1 MNHNS, CDR2 SASEGT. The CDR3 is 13 residues long. The CDR3 sequence: CASGGRGRETQYF. Written as DNA, the CDR3 is TGTGCCAGCGGCGGCAGGGGGCGTGAGACCCAGTACTTC.

In regard to this clonotype: A junction end diverges from the germline sequence, so it may reflect a read error. The chain couples TRBV6-2 or TRBV6-3 to TRBJ2-6, with D maybe TRBD1 (5 bases). The CDR3 has 13 residues. The V gene's germline CDR1 is MNHEY and CDR2 SVGEGT. As DNA, the CDR3 is TGTGCCACCCACATCTCTGGGGCCAACGACCTGACTTTC. It translates to CATHISGANDLTF.

The table lists this clonotype with many counts. The V call is TRBV14, the J call TRBJ2-1, with 8 bases identical to TRBD1. The germline V gene has CDR1 SGHDN and CDR2 FVKESK. The CDR3 runs 15 residues. Trimming removed 3 bases from V and 5 bases from J; junction bases left unmatched: 6. This CDR3 reads CASSHRGRFNNEQFF. CDR3 DNA sequence: TGTGCCAGCAGCCACAGGGGGCGGTTTAACAATGAGCAGTTCTTC.

In this sample, this clonotype turned up once. This chain uses TRBV6-2 or TRBV6-3 with TRBJ2-5, with D possibly being TRBD1 or TRBD2 (5 bases each). Trimming pared 4 bases from V and 5 bases from J, leaving 17 bases between. From germline, CDR1 is MNHEY and CDR2 SVGEGT. The length of the CDR3 is 15 residues. In DNA form, the CDR3 reads TGTGCCAGCAGTTGGGCGTCCAGGGAGATGGAGACCCAGTACTTC. Translated, it gives CASSWASREMETQYF.

Note on this clonotype: The junction and the germline gene differ at one end; a read error may be behind it. This chain links TRBV5-6 with TRBJ2-2; D remains unclear. The CDR3 runs 13 residues. The V gene's germline CDR1 is SGHDT and CDR2 YYEEEE. In nucleotides, the CDR3 is TGTGCCAGCAGCCAGATTTACACCTGGGAGCTGTTTTTT. It yields the protein CASSQIYTWELFF.

A remark on this clonotype: This may arise from a read error, as a much more abundant clone is one base away. The chain combines TRBV28 with TRBJ2-1, with D perhaps TRBD1 or TRBD2 (5 bases each). The CDR3 loop spans 15 amino acids. CDR1 is MDHEN, CDR2 SYDVKM, per germline. The CDR3 sequence: CASRMRDGSYIEQFF. CDR3 nucleotide sequence: TGTGCCAGCAGGATGAGGGACGGCTCCTACATTGAGCAGTTCTTC.